This TCR beta chain appears in the sequencing data of a study of CD4 and CD8 cells across lung adenocarcinoma regions. Localized lung adenocarcinoma, a non-small cell lung cancer, affected the donors. TCRdb reanalysed the PCR reads using MiXCR and keeps one entry per CDR3 protein. The sample has approximately 9,000 distinct CDR3 sequences, approximately 55% seen once. The sample holds a few counts of this clonotype. Germline V lookup: CDR1 MDHEN, CDR2 SYDVKM. J was trimmed by 4 bases and V by 5 bases; bases with no gene match: 14. This CDR3 has 17 amino acids. V is TRBV28 and J is TRBJ2-1; 7 positions agree with TRBD2. The receptor's source is a female donor with lung adenocarcinoma. The CD4 and CD8 labels of this study may be unreliable. Input material: CD8+ T cells from the margin of a lung tumor. CDR3 coding DNA: TGTGCCAGCAGTCCCCACTTGGGAGCGGGGCGATACAATGAGCAGTTCTTC. This encodes CASSPHLGAGRYNEQFF.